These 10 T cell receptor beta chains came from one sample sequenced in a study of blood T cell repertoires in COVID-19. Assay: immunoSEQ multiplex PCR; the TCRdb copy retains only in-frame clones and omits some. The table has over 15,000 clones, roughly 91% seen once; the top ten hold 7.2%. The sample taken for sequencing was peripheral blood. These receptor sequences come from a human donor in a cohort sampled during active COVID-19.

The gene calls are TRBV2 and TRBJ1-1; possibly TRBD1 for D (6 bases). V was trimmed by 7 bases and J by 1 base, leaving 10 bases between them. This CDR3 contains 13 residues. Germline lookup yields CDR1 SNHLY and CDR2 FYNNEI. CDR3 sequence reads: CASTQGWNTEAFF. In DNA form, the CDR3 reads TGTGCCAGCACGCAGGGGTGGAACACTGAAGCTTTCTTT.

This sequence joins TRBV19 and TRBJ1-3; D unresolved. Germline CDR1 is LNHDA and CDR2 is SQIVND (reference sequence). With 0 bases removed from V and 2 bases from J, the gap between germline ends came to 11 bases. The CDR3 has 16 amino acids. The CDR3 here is CASSIDPRGAGNTIYF. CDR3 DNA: TGTGCCAGTAGTATAGATCCCCGGGGAGCTGGAAACACCATATATTTT. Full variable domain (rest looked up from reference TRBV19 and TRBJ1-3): DGGITQSPKYLFRKEGQNVTLSCEQNLNHDAMYWYRQDPGQGLRLIYYSQIVNDFQKGDIAEGYSVSREKKESFPLTVTSAQKNPTAFYLCASSIDPRGAGNTIYFGEGSWLTVV.

CDR3 coding DNA: TGTGCCAGCAGCCCCAGGGTGGAAACCGGGGAGCTGTTTTTT. Translation: CASSPRVETGELFF. This chain uses TRBV14 with TRBJ2-2; D may be TRBD1 (5 bases). Trimming cost V 4 bases and J 5 bases, with 11 bases left between them. The length of the CDR3 is 14 residues. In germline, CDR1 is SGHDN, CDR2 FVKESK.

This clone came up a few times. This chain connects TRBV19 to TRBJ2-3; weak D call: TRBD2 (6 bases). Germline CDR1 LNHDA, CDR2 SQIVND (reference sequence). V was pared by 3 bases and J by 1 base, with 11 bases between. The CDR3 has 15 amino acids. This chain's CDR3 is CASSIRRGGTDTQYF. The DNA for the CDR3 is TGTGCCAGTAGTATTAGGCGCGGGGGCACAGATACGCAGTATTTT.

The CDR3 spells CASSSLEGRTGANVLTF. CDR3 bases: TGTGCCAGCAGCTCACTCGAGGGGAGGACTGGGGCCAACGTCCTGACTTTC. V gene TRBV5-8 combines with J gene TRBJ2-6; weak D call: TRBD2 (6 bases). This CDR3 region has 17 residues. The germline V gene has CDR1 SGHTS and CDR2 YDEGEE. The V end lost 3 bases, the J end lost 2 bases, and 15 bases lay between the germline ends.

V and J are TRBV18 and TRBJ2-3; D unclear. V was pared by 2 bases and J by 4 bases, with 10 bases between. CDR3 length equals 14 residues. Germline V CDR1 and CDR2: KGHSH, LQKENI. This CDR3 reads CASSPKQKPDTQYF. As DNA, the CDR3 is TGTGCCAGCTCACCAAAACAGAAGCCAGATACGCAGTATTTT.

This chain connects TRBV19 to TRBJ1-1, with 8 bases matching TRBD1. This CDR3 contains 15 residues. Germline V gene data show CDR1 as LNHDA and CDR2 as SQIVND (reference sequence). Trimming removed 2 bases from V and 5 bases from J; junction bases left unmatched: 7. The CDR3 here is CASSILGTGKTEAFF. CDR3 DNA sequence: TGTGCCAGTAGTATACTCGGGACAGGAAAAACTGAAGCTTTCTTT.

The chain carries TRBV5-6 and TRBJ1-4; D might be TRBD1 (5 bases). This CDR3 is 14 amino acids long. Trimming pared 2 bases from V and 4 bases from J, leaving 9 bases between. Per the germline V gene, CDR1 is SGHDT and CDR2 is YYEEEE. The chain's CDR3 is CASSFRGFNEKLFF. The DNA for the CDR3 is TGTGCCAGCAGCTTCCGGGGGTTTAATGAAAAACTGTTTTTT.

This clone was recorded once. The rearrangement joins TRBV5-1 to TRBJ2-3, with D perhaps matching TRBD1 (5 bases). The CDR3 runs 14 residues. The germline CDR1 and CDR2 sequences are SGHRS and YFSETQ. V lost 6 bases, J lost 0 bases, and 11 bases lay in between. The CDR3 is CASTWGPSTDTQYF. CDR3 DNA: TGCGCCAGCACTTGGGGCCCTAGCACAGATACGCAGTATTTT.

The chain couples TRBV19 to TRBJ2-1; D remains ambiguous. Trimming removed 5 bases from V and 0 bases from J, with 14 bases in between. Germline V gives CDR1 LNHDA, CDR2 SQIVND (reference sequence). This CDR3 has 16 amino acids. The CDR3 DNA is TGTGCCAGTAGTGCGGAATGGTGGAGCTCCTACAATGAGCAGTTCTTC. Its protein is CASSAEWWSSYNEQFF.